This T cell receptor beta chain was captured in a study of immune cell composition in non-small cell lung cancer. Study-wide points: Tumour-associated clones >0.5% occurred in roughly 35% of adenocarcinomas, about 80% of squamous. Squamous lung tumours showed higher top 10 clone scores and clonality than adenocarcinomas.

Frozen unsorted single-cell suspensions supplied the genomic DNA. V dropped 5 bases and J dropped 6 bases, with 13 bases sitting between them. The length of the CDR3 is 13 residues. Germline V gives CDR1 SNHLY, CDR2 FYNNEI. For this clone: Its antigen is currently unknown.

The protocol was immunoSEQ multiplex PCR, while the TCRdb copy is restricted to in-frame clones and leaves out a portion. The sample consists of about 1,100 clones, 60% to 85% of them appearing once. This TCR was sampled from a human donor with non-small cell lung cancer. This chain uses TRBV2 with TRBJ1-1, with D unclear. The sample taken for sequencing was lung tumor tissue. CDR3 sequence: CASSTFRGAEAFF. CDR3 nucleotide sequence: TGTGCCAGCAGTACTTTCCGCGGTGCTGAAGCTTTCTTT.